These 10 T cell receptor beta chains came from one sample sequenced in a study of shared clonotypes between healthy human individuals. This table comes from immunoSEQ multiplex PCR, and its TCRdb copy is limited to in-frame clones, with some not included. This table holds fewer than 3 million clones, less than 95% found once. Sequenced material: naive CD4+ T cells from PBMCs. Noted subset: CD45RA+ positively selected. The receptors come from a man in his late teens or twenties in good health. Some clones in this sample may be carry-over from other donors' samples.

The CDR3 DNA sequence: TGTGCCAGCAGGCGGTACGGGACAGGAAACTACGAGCAGTACTTC. It translates to CASRRYGTGNYEQYF. J is TRBJ2-7 and V is TRBV6-5; TRBD1 aligns across 8 bases. The CDR3 contains 15 residues. Trimming cost V 6 bases and J 3 bases; bases outside gene matches: 10. From germline, CDR1 is MNHEY and CDR2 SVGAGI.

The chain links TRBV15 to TRBJ1-5; possibly TRBD1 for D (5 bases). The CDR3 is 13 residues long. Trimming cost V 6 bases and J 6 bases, with 12 bases left between them. Germline CDR1 and CDR2: LNHNV and YYDKDF (reference sequence). CDR3 in DNA: TGTGCCACCAGGGCAGGGATGTTTCAGCCCCAGCATTTT. This translates into CATRAGMFQPQHF. Combining the CDR3 with reference TRBV15 and TRBJ1-5 gives the whole variable domain DAMVIQNPRYQVTQFGKPVTLSCSQTLNHNVMYWYQQKSSQAPKLLFHYYDKDFNNEADTPDNFQSRRPNTSFCFLDIRSPGLGDTAMYLCATRAGMFQPQHFGDGTRLSIL.

The CDR3 sequence: CASTPGTSGRYEQFF. In nucleotides, the CDR3 is TGTGCCAGCACCCCCGGGACTAGCGGGAGATATGAGCAGTTCTTC. J is TRBJ2-1 and V is TRBV6-6; 14 bases line up with TRBD2. Germline CDR1 reads MNHNY; CDR2 reads SVGAGI (reference sequence). The CDR3 covers 15 residues. J was trimmed by 8 bases and V by 7 bases; bases with no gene match: 7.

The rearrangement uses TRBV13 and TRBJ1-2, with D possibly being TRBD1 (5 bases). Looked up from germline, CDR1 is PRHDT and CDR2 is FYEKMQ (reference sequence). This CDR3 region has 14 residues. Trimming took off 5 bases at V and 11 bases at J, with 21 bases between the two ends. CDR3: CASSAMTPTRGYTF. CDR3 coding DNA: TGTGCCAGCAGCGCCATGACCCCTACACGGGGGTACACCTTC.

The rearrangement links TRBV7-9 to TRBJ2-7, with D perhaps matching TRBD1 (5 bases). The germline V and J ends were trimmed by 3 bases and 7 bases, with 16 bases remaining between them. The CDR3 is made up of 14 amino acids. Germline V gene data show CDR1 as SEHNR and CDR2 as FQNEAQ (reference sequence). The CDR3 reads CASSFREGVGEQYF. DNA of the CDR3: TGTGCCAGCAGCTTTCGAGAAGGGGTAGGAGAGCAGTACTTC.

The chain couples TRBV18 to TRBJ1-2; D unresolved. The CDR3 covers 15 residues. Per germline, CDR1 KGHSH and CDR2 LQKENI. The germline V and J ends were trimmed by 3 bases and 2 bases, with 13 bases remaining between them. The CDR3 DNA reads TGTGCCAGCTCACCCAGTTCTGACGGGAACTATGGCTACACCTTC. Translation: CASSPSSDGNYGYTF.

The chain uses TRBV5-1 and TRBJ2-3; 10 positions match TRBD2. The CDR3 is 15 residues long. V gave up 1 base and J gave up 2 bases; unmatched junction bases: 1. CDR1 SGHRS and CDR2 YFSETQ come from the germline V gene. The CDR3 sequence is CASSLLAGDTDTQYF. The CDR3 DNA reads TGCGCCAGCAGCTTGCTAGCGGGAGACACAGATACGCAGTATTTT.

This clone was seen once. This chain links TRBV27 with TRBJ2-7, with TRBD1 matching 11 bases. The CDR3 has 15 residues. Germline loops: CDR1 MNHEY, CDR2 SMNVEV (reference sequence). The ends lost 3 bases at V and 5 bases at J; junction bases unmatched: 6. The DNA for the CDR3 is TGTGCCAGCAGTTTCCCAGGACAGGGGGCAAACGAGCAGTACTTC. It specifies CASSFPGQGANEQYF.

This clone was recorded only once. J is TRBJ2-1 and V is TRBV5-1, with 9 bases identical to TRBD2. V lost 5 bases, J lost 6 bases, and 6 bases stayed unmatched. Germline lookup yields CDR1 SGHRS and CDR2 YFSETQ. This CDR3 region has 14 residues. The CDR3 bases are TGCGCCAGCAGTGTAGCGGGAGTCGCCAATGAGCAGTTCTTC. Its translation is CASSVAGVANEQFF.

The V and J genes are TRBV5-1 and TRBJ1-2; 9 positions agree with TRBD1. V dropped 3 bases and J dropped 14; count of bases not matched to a gene: 17. The germline CDR1 and CDR2 sequences are SGHRS and YFSETQ. The length of the CDR3 is 15 residues. The CDR3 DNA is TGCGCCAGCAGCTCAGCTCAACAGGGGGCCGCACGTACGACCTTC. It specifies CASSSAQQGAARTTF.